The rows below give T cell receptor beta chains drawn from one sample of a study of T cells in Graves' hyperthyroidism and ophthalmopathy. One entry per CDR3 protein results from TCRdb running MiXCR on the multiplex PCR reads. Of some 570,000 distinct CDR3 sequences listed, approximately 17% were seen once; the top ten hold 17%. The sequenced material came from blood. The receptors were sampled from a woman younger than 35 with Graves' ophthalmopathy. Both conserved end residues are part of each CDR3.

v_gene | len | CDR3aa
TRBV20-1 | 21 | CSARGDFIAGGLYFSYNEQFF
TRBV7-9 | 15 | CASSRGGQSSYEQYF
TRBV4-2 | 12 | CASSAVRGGYTF
TRBV6-5 | 12 | CASSSRYSPLHF
TRBV6-1 | 14 | CATENPSGANVLTF
TRBV12-3/TRBV12-4 | 15 | CASSPPGLAYNEQFF
TRBV6-1 | 16 | CASSTPGLIGGNTIYF
TRBV11-1 | 15 | CASSLIQGYTYEQYF
TRBV4-2 | 14 | CASSRDFNTGELFF
TRBV6-1 | 16 | CASSGPGTGIGQPQHF
TRBV27 | 17 | CASRWGVAGLNTGELFF
TRBV6-2/TRBV6-3 | 17 | CASSYTPWGVMNTEAFF
TRBV6-1 | 13 | CASSRRENTEAFF
TRBV12-3/TRBV12-4 | 14 | CASSPSGSGYEQYF
TRBV15 | 16 | CATSRDQGPLNYGYTF
TRBV7-2 | 13 | CASGLENFYEQFF
TRBV5-6 | 15 | CASSLRRDGDYGYTF
TRBV4-2 | 16 | CASSQDPQGDGTEAFF
TRBV27 | 14 | CASSLRGKWETQYF
TRBV11-2 | 15 | CASSQTSGRTYEQYF
TRBV6-1 | 13 | CASSDHVGQPQHF
TRBV3-1 | 14 | CASSGAPGSYEQYF
TRBV28 | 15 | CATQGWRESTDTQYF
TRBV7-6 | 18 | CASSLHRADFGSNEKLFF
TRBV7-8 | 14 | CASSLAGNANTIYF
TRBV2 | 10 | CASTPRSTLF
TRBV28 | 13 | CASSPADSPTQYF
TRBV27 | 14 | CASSPFPRGTEAFF
TRBV6-1 | 14 | CASSQGGNTGELFF
TRBV5-1 | 14 | CASSLAQTDTEAFF
TRBV6-1 | 13 | CASSPDELDTQYF
TRBV28 | 14 | CASAGGGREDTQYF
TRBV20-1 | 13 | CSARDRASYEQYF
TRBV4-1 | 17 | CASSPGTGLSDNQPQHF
TRBV2 | 16 | CASSGTRGRGTGELFF
TRBV19 | 15 | CASSNGRAYLNEQFF
TRBV6-1 | 16 | CASSSRQGNFLYEQYF
TRBV28 | 13 | CASSWSYQKTQYF
TRBV28 | 15 | CASSGPYRGIYEQYF
TRBV2 | 16 | CASSRDGGTSTDTQYF
TRBV25-1 | 19 | CASSGGGGGKEQSSYEQYF
TRBV3-1 | 15 | CASSQETSGRNEQFF
TRBV30 | 13 | CAWSAGGDSPLHF
TRBV27 | 13 | CASSPGQGQPQHF
TRBV5-6 | 14 | CASRRDSNTGELFF
TRBV27 | 14 | CASSPGQGVGGYTF
TRBV6-1 | 14 | CASSEGPGQETQYF
TRBV13 | 17 | CASSPKAGGAEEDTQYF
TRBV20-1 | 13 | CSASVAGGETQYF
TRBV28 | 14 | CASTTTREWSEAFF